Following are 18 T cell receptor beta chains from one sample sequenced in a study of blood T cell repertoires in COVID-19. The data were produced by immunoSEQ multiplex PCR, yet TCRdb's version contains in-frame clones alone and is incomplete. The sample has a few hundred thousand clones; about 80% are singletons. Sequencing was done on a sample of PBMCs or T cells enriched from blood (not recorded which). The source is a woman aged 40 to 50 with acute COVID-19.

This chain uses TRBV7-3 with TRBJ2-3; 8 positions match TRBD2. The CDR3 extends over 16 amino acids. Germline loops: CDR1 SGHTA, CDR2 FQGTGA. V trimming: 1 base; J trimming: 4 bases; junction bases outside the gene matches: 7. The CDR3 sequence is CASSLKGGGRPDTQYF. The CDR3 nucleotides are TGTGCCAGCAGCTTAAAGGGCGGGGGGCGTCCAGATACGCAGTATTTT.

The rearrangement uses TRBV18 and TRBJ1-5; 9 nucleotides line up with TRBD1. The germline V gene has CDR1 KGHSH and CDR2 LQKENI. J was trimmed by 2 bases and V by 1 base; bases with no gene match: 6. The CDR3 consists of 17 residues. This CDR3 reads CASSPRGQGRGNQPQHF. CDR3 coding DNA: TGTGCCAGCTCACCACGGGGACAGGGAAGGGGCAATCAGCCCCAGCATTTT.

The chain couples TRBV5-6 to TRBJ1-2; D remains unclear. The V and J ends lost 4 bases and 4 bases respectively, with 14 bases between them. Per the germline V gene, CDR1 is SGHDT and CDR2 is YYEEEE. The length of the CDR3 is 14 residues. The CDR3 DNA is TGTGCCAGCAGCAACCCTGGGGAGGGCTATGGCTACACCTTC. It yields the protein CASSNPGEGYGYTF.

V and J are TRBV10-1 and TRBJ2-5, with D possibly matching TRBD2 (5 bases). With 3 bases removed from V and 3 bases from J, the gap between germline ends came to 8 bases. The CDR3 runs 13 residues. Per the germline V gene, CDR1 is WNHNN and CDR2 is SYGVQD (reference sequence). The DNA of the CDR3 is TGCGCCAGCAGTGACTCCGGGAAAGAGACCCAGTACTTC. Translating it yields CASSDSGKETQYF.

The chain joins TRBV6-5 to TRBJ1-5; 7 nucleotides align to TRBD1. CDR3 length: 15 amino acids. Germline V gene data show CDR1 as MNHEY and CDR2 as SVGAGI. V lost 7 bases and J lost 4; bases outside the gene matches: 10. CDR3 DNA: TGTGCCAGCACCAGGGACAGCGGATTTAATCAGCCCCAGCATTTT. It codes for CASTRDSGFNQPQHF.

This chain links TRBV6-2 or TRBV6-3 with TRBJ1-1; the D is unclear. CDR1 MNHEY and CDR2 SVGEGT come from the germline V gene. V lost 5 bases, J lost 1 base, and 11 bases lay in between. The CDR3 has 14 residues. The CDR3 nucleotides are TGTGCCAGCAGTCCGGGATCCAAGAACACTGAAGCTTTCTTT. It encodes CASSPGSKNTEAFF.

The chain links TRBV6-2 or TRBV6-3 to TRBJ2-7, with D perhaps TRBD2 (6 bases). The ends were cut back, 2 bases at V and 6 bases at J, with 14 bases in the middle. CDR3 length equals 14 residues. CDR1 and CDR2 (germline): MNHEY, SVGEGT. The CDR3 protein is CASSYRLVRPEQYF. CDR3 coding DNA: TGTGCCAGCAGTTACCGACTAGTCCGACCCGAGCAGTACTTC.

Details on this clone: At one of its ends the junction is not consistent with the germline gene, which may arise from a read error. In the same sample, other DNA sequences code for this CDR3. The V and J genes are TRBV11-2 and TRBJ1-1; D is perhaps TRBD1 (5 bases). CDR1 and CDR2 (germline): SGHAT, FQNNGV. The CDR3 loop spans 15 amino acids. The CDR3 bases are TGTGCCAGCAGCTTAGACGTGGGGGGGAACACTGAAGCTTTCTTC. Its protein is CASSLDVGGNTEAFF. Combining the CDR3 with reference TRBV11-2 and TRBJ1-1 gives the whole variable domain EAGVAQSPRYKIIEKRQSVAFWCNPISGHATLYWYQQILGQGPKLLIQFQNNGVVDDSQLPKDRFSAERLKGVDSTLKIQPAKLEDSAVYLCASSLDVGGNTEAFFGQGTRLTVV.

The chain couples TRBV4-3 to TRBJ2-1; 9 positions agree with TRBD2. V was clipped by 3 bases and J by 0 bases; unmatched bases: 6. Germline V gene lookup returns CDR1 LGHNA and CDR2 YSLEER. The CDR3 has 17 residues. CDR3 bases: TGCGCCAGCAGCCATGAAAGCGGGAGGAGCTCCTACAATGAGCAGTTCTTC. Protein sequence: CASSHESGRSSYNEQFF.

This sequence joins TRBV19 and TRBJ2-1, with unresolved D. The V end lost 5 bases, the J end lost 4 bases, and 6 bases lay between the germline ends. From germline, CDR1 is LNHDA and CDR2 SQIVND (reference sequence). The CDR3 is 12 residues long. CDR3 bases: TGTGCCAGTAGTCAAAAATACAATGAGCAGTTCTTC. This gives the protein CASSQKYNEQFF.

CDR3 sequence (DNA): TGTGCCAGTAGTTCGCCGACAGACTCCTACGAGCAGTACTTC. Protein sequence: CASSSPTDSYEQYF. The V call is TRBV19, the J call TRBJ2-7, with D perhaps TRBD1 (5 bases). Looked up from germline, CDR1 is LNHDA and CDR2 is SQIVND (reference sequence). The CDR3 covers 14 residues. The ends were cut back, 5 bases at V and 0 bases at J, with 11 bases in the middle. Filled out from reference TRBV19 and TRBJ2-7, the complete variable domain reads DGGITQSPKYLFRKEGQNVTLSCEQNLNHDAMYWYRQDPGQGLRLIYYSQIVNDFQKGDIAEGYSVSREKKESFPLTVTSAQKNPTAFYLCASSSPTDSYEQYFGPGTRLTVT.

The chain is built from TRBV3-1 (or the pseudogene TRBV3-2) and TRBJ2-1; a weak D match, TRBD1 (6 bases). Trimming pared 0 bases from V and 10 bases from J, leaving 19 bases between. From germline, CDR1 is LGHDT and CDR2 YNNKEL (reference sequence). The CDR3 runs to 16 residues. In DNA form, the CDR3 reads TGTGCCAGCAGCCAAGACGTCCTAGGGGGATTTAGAGAGCAGTTCTTC. Protein: CASSQDVLGGFREQFF.

The genes are TRBV5-1 and TRBJ2-2; D is undetermined. The V and J ends lost 0 bases and 7 bases respectively, with 7 bases between them. This CDR3 has 13 amino acids. Germline values: CDR1 SGHRS, CDR2 YFSETQ. In DNA form, the CDR3 reads TGCGCCAGCAGCTTGGGAGGCCTCGGGGAGCTGTTTTTT. It is translated as CASSLGGLGELFF.

The chain joins TRBV3-1 (or the pseudogene TRBV3-2) to TRBJ1-2; possibly TRBD1 for D (6 bases). Trimming removed 6 bases from V and 6 bases from J, with 8 bases in between. The length of the CDR3 is 11 residues. The germline V gene encodes CDR1 LGHDT and CDR2 YNNKEL (reference sequence). The CDR3 is CASRGGNGYTF. For the CDR3, the DNA is TGTGCCAGCAGAGGGGGAAATGGCTACACCTTC.

The gene calls are TRBV10-3 and TRBJ2-7; weak D call: TRBD2 (5 bases). V was cut by 5 bases and J by 1 base, with 12 bases left in between. This CDR3 has 14 amino acids. CDR1 and CDR2 from the germline V gene are ENHRY and SYGVKD. CDR3 DNA sequence: TGTGCCATCAGTTCCGGACTCGATTCCTACGAGCAGTACTTC. Its protein is CAISSGLDSYEQYF.

The chain couples TRBV2 to TRBJ1-4; 9 nucleotides agree with TRBD1. CDR3 length equals 16 residues. Germline V gene data show CDR1 as SNHLY and CDR2 as FYNNEI. The trim removed 7 bases at V and 8 bases at J, leaving 14 bases unmatched. CDR3 residues: CASTVDRGRVKEKLFF. CDR3 sequence (DNA): TGTGCCAGCACCGTCGACAGGGGGAGGGTGAAGGAAAAACTGTTTTTT.

The rearrangement uses TRBV4-1 and TRBJ1-5; no clear D gene. The CDR3 is 16 amino acids. Trimming took 1 base from V and 8 from J, leaving 18 bases between them. The germline V gene encodes CDR1 MGHRA and CDR2 YSYEKL. Here the CDR3 reads CASSQVDPGVVEPQHF. The CDR3 region has the DNA TGCGCCAGCAGCCAAGTAGACCCCGGGGTTGTAGAGCCCCAGCATTTT.

This clone was counted once. The chain carries TRBV29-1 and TRBJ1-2, with D perhaps TRBD1 (6 bases). The CDR3 totals 13 residues. The germline CDR1 and CDR2 sequences are SQVTM and ANQGSEA. The V and J ends lost 3 bases and 7 bases respectively, with 15 bases between them. The CDR3 here is CSVDRRGTSGYTF. CDR3 in DNA: TGCAGCGTTGACCGCAGGGGCACCAGTGGCTACACCTTC.